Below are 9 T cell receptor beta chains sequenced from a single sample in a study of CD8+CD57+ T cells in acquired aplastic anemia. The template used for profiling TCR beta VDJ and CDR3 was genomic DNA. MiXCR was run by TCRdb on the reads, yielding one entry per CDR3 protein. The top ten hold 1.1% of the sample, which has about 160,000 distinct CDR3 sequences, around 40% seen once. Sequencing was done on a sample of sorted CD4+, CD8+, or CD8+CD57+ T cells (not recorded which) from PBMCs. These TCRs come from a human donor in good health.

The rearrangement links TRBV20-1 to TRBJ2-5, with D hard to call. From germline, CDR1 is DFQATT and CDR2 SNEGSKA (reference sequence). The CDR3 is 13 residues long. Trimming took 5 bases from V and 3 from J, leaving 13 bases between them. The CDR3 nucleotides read TGCAGTGCTGACCAAACCCGGGAAGAGACCCAGTACTTC. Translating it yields CSADQTREETQYF.

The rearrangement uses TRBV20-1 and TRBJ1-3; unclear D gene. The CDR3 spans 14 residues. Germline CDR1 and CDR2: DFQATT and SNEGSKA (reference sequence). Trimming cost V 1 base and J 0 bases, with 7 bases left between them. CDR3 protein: CSARGTNSGNTIYF. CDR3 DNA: TGCAGTGCTAGAGGCACCAACTCTGGAAACACCATATATTTT.

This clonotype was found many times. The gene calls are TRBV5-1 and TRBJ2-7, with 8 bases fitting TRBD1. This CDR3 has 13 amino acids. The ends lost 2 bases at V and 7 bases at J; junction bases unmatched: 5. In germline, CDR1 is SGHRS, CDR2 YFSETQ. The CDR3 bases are TGCGCCAGCAGCTTTTGGACAGGGAGGGAGCAGTACTTC. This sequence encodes CASSFWTGREQYF.

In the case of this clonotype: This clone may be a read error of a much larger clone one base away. The CDR3 DNA is TGTGCCAGCAGTTACGAGCAGGGATGGGATGAGCAGTTCTTC. Translating gives CASSYEQGWDEQFF. This chain connects TRBV6-5 to TRBJ2-1; D is perhaps TRBD1 (5 bases). Germline CDR1 reads MNHEY; CDR2 reads SVGAGI. This CDR3 contains 14 residues. V was cut by 2 bases and J by 8 bases, with 13 bases left in between.

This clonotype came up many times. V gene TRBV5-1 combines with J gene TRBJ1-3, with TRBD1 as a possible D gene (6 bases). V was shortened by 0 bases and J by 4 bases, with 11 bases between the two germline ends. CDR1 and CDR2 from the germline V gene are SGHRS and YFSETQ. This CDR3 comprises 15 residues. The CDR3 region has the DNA TGCGCCAGCAGCTTGGCCCCACAGGGAGGAAACACCATATATTTT. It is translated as CASSLAPQGGNTIYF.

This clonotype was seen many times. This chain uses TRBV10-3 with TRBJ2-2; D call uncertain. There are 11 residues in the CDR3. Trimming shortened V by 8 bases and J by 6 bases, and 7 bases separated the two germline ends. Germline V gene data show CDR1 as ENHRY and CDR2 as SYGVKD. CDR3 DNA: TGTGCCATCTCTAGTCCCGGGGAGCTGTTTTTT. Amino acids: CAISSPGELFF.

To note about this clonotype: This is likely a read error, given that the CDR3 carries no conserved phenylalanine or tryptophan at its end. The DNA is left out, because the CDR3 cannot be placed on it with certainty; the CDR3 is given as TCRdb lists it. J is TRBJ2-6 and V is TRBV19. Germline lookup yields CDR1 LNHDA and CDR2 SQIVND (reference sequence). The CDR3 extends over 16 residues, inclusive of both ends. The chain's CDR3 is CASTTGHLSGANVLAL.

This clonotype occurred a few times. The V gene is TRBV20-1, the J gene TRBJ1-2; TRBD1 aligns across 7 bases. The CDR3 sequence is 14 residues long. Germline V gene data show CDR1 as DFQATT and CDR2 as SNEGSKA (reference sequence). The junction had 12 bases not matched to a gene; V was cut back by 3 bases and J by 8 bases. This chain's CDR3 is CSASPRTGCRGYTF. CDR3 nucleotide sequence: TGCAGTGCTAGCCCTAGGACAGGATGTAGGGGCTACACCTTC.

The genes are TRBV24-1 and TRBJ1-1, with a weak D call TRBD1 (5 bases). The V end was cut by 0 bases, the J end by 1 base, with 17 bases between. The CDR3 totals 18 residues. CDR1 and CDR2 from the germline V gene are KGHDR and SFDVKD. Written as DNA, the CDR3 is TGTGCCACCAGTGATTTGTCTGGCACAGGCGAGAAGAACACTGAAGCTTTCTTT. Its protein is CATSDLSGTGEKNTEAFF.